One T cell receptor beta chain is described in this entry. Its antigen is unknown. Sequencing was performed with immunoSEQ multiplex PCR; in TCRdb, only in-frame clones are kept and a portion is missing. The data show roughly 9,700 clones, with 78% seen just once and more than 7% held by the top ten. The sample originates from a study of ipilimumab plus nivolumab after autologous stem cell transplantation. Study-wide results and limits: Per the authors, repertoire, Treg and microbiota data justify further study.

Ipilimumab, 1 mg/kg, started 14 to 28 days after autologous transplant. Patients received nivolumab 3 mg/kg at weeks 1, 4, 7, 10, then fortnightly to week 26. V lost 5 bases and J 3 bases, leaving 7 bases between the germline ends. The CDR3 spans 12 residues. The chain is built from TRBV6-7 and TRBJ2-5; D is undetermined. TRBV6-7 counts as an open reading frame of uncertain function. The TCR originated in a male donor with diffuse large B-cell lymphoma. Specimen: PBMCs, collected in a trial of ipilimumab plus nivolumab as post-transplant consolidation. Written as DNA, the CDR3 is TGTGCCAGCAGTGATAGTAAAGAGACCCAGTACTTC. Its protein is CASSDSKETQYF.